The rows below give T cell receptor beta chains drawn from one sample of a study of cytomegalovirus exposure and HLA in healthy donors. Sequenced by immunoSEQ multiplex PCR; TCRdb stores in-frame clones only, minus some. This table holds around 120,000 clones, 15% found once. The sequenced sample consisted of PBMCs. All receptors derive from a woman aged 18-29 years in good health and CMV-seronegative. Each CDR3 is given with its conserved first and last residue. D genes are given only for firm matches. The size field is filled for only some rows; it gives once, few, many or a size class.

V gene	clone size	J gene	D gene	CDR3 DNA	CDR3 protein
TRBV4-1	-	TRBJ1-3	TRBD1	TGCGCCAGCAGCCAAAGGACAGGGGGCAGTGGAAACACCATATATTTT	CASSQRTGGSGNTIYF
TRBV30	few	TRBJ1-1	-	TGTGCCTGGAGTGTACCCCGCACGTACCACGGAGTAGCTTTCTTT	CAWSVPRTYHGVAFF
TRBV11-3	-	TRBJ2-3	TRBD1	TGTGCCAGCAGCTTATCCGGCAGGGGGTGGACAGATACGCAGTATTTT	CASSLSGRGWTDTQYF
TRBV2	-	TRBJ1-4	-	TGTGCCAGCAGTGGGGGGAGGGGCGAAAAACTGTTTTTT	CASSGGRGEKLFF
TRBV19	-	TRBJ2-1	TRBD2	TGTGCCAGTAGTATAGGGACTAGCGGATACAATGAGCAGTTCTTC	CASSIGTSGYNEQFF
TRBV27	few	TRBJ2-7	-	TGTGCCAGCAGTCCGACGGAGACCTACGAGCAGTACTTC	CASSPTETYEQYF
TRBV7-2	many	TRBJ2-7	TRBD1	TGTGCCAGCCAGCAGGGGGCATCCTACGAGCAGTACTTC	CASQQGASYEQYF
TRBV7-9	-	TRBJ1-1	TRBD1	TGTGCCAGCAGCTTATACTCCCCGGGACAGGGAAAGGACACTGAAGCTTTCTTT	CASSLYSPGQGKDTEAFF
TRBV2	-	TRBJ1-3	-	TGTGCCAGCAGTAGGGAGTCTGGAAACACCATATATTTT	CASSRESGNTIYF
TRBV4-2	-	TRBJ2-1	TRBD2	TGTGCCAGCAGCCAAGATGAGCGGGAGGAGCACAATGAGCAGTTCTTC	CASSQDEREEHNEQFF
TRBV28	few	TRBJ1-5	TRBD1	TGTGCCAGCAGTCCGGGACAGTATCATCAGCCCCAGCATTTT	CASSPGQYHQPQHF
TRBV11-1	-	TRBJ2-7	TRBD1	TGTGCCAGCAGCTTTTGGACAGGGCACTCCTACGAGCAGTACTTC	CASSFWTGHSYEQYF
TRBV7-9	few	TRBJ1-2	-	TGTGCCAGCAGCTTGGGAAGGGGCGGCTACACCTTC	CASSLGRGGYTF
TRBV9	-	TRBJ2-1	TRBD1	TGTGCCAGCAGCGTAGTGGGCAGGGGGAGCAATGAGCAGTTCTTC	CASSVVGRGSNEQFF
TRBV6-6	few	TRBJ1-2	TRBD1	TGTGCCAGCACCGGGGGGACAGGGTATGGCTACACCTTC	CASTGGTGYGYTF
TRBV5-1	few	TRBJ2-2	-	TGCGCCAGCAGCTTGGACAGGAACACCGGGGAGCTGTTTTTT	CASSLDRNTGELFF
TRBV7-9	-	TRBJ2-7	TRBD2	TGTGCCAGCAGCCTAGCGGGAGCCTACGAGCAGTACTTC	CASSLAGAYEQYF
TRBV2	-	TRBJ1-1	TRBD1	TGTGCCAGCAGTGACGGCAGGGGGCAAACTGAAGCTTTCTTT	CASSDGRGQTEAFF
TRBV14	few	TRBJ1-2	TRBD1	TGTGCCAGCAGCCAACGTTGGTCGCGGGACAGGGCGATCTATGGCTACACCTTC	CASSQRWSRDRAIYGYTF
TRBV5-1	few	TRBJ1-1	-	TGCGCCAGCAGCTTCGTTCCCGGGACAATGGACACTGAAGCTTTCTTT	CASSFVPGTMDTEAFF
TRBV4-3	few	TRBJ1-2	-	TGCGCCAGCAGCCAAGATCTTTGGGGCGTTCGGGGCTACACCTTC	CASSQDLWGVRGYTF
TRBV30	few	TRBJ2-1	TRBD2	TGTGCCTGGAGTGTACGACTAGCGGCGAACAATGAGCAGTTCTTC	CAWSVRLAANNEQFF
TRBV6-1	few	TRBJ1-5	-	TGTGCCACCCGGGAAATTAGCAATCAGCCCCAGCATTTT	CATREISNQPQHF
TRBV19	-	TRBJ2-1	TRBD1	TGTGCCAGTAGTTGGCGGGACAGGGGGCTCAATGAGCAGTTCTTC	CASSWRDRGLNEQFF
TRBV30	-	TRBJ2-7	TRBD1	TGTGCCTGGAGTGTAGGCTTAGGGGGCGGCGAGCAGTACTTC	CAWSVGLGGGEQYF
TRBV11-2	-	TRBJ2-7	-	TGTGCCAGCAGCTTAGCTGGGACACCTTCCTACGAGCAGTACTTC	CASSLAGTPSYEQYF
TRBV29-1	-	TRBJ1-2	TRBD1	TGCAGCTCGGCGGGGACAGAAGATGGCTACACCTTC	CSSAGTEDGYTF
TRBV19	-	TRBJ2-3	TRBD2	TGTGCCAGCCGGACTAGCGGGAGGGCTAGCACAGATACGCAGTATTTT	CASRTSGRASTDTQYF
TRBV5-1	-	TRBJ2-2	TRBD2	TGCGCCAGCAGCTTGGCGGGCGGGAGTGGCACCGGGGAGCTGTTTTTT	CASSLAGGSGTGELFF
TRBV6-4	-	TRBJ2-7	-	TGTGCCAGCAGTGTTGTACGGTACGAGCAGTACTTC	CASSVVRYEQYF
TRBV2	-	TRBJ2-2	-	TGTGCCAGCCTCCGACAGATTAACACCGGGGAGCTGTTTTTT	CASLRQINTGELFF
TRBV28	-	TRBJ1-5	TRBD1	TGTGCCAGCACAACAGGGGGAGGTGGCAATCAGCCCCAGCATTTT	CASTTGGGGNQPQHF
TRBV10-2	-	TRBJ2-7	TRBD2	TGCGCCAGCAGTGTGGCAGGGAGGAGTGCTAGCGGCTCCTACGAGCAGTACTTC	CASSVAGRSASGSYEQYF
TRBV11-2	few	TRBJ2-7	TRBD2	TGTGCCAGCAGCGTTAGCGGGAGAATCAACGAGCAGTACTTC	CASSVSGRINEQYF
TRBV5-4	few	TRBJ1-2	TRBD1	TGTGCCAGCAGTTCTCCGGGACAGGGGATGTTTGGCTACACCTTC	CASSSPGQGMFGYTF
TRBV6-1	-	TRBJ2-7	TRBD1	TGTGCCAGCAGTGCCCGGGACAGGGGGCGCGAGCAGTACTTC	CASSARDRGREQYF
TRBV10-1	-	TRBJ2-7	TRBD1	TGCGCCAGCAGTAGGGACAGGGAGGCCGAGCAGTACTTC	CASSRDREAEQYF
TRBV29-1	few	TRBJ1-2	TRBD1	TGCAGCGTTGCCCAGACAGGGGCGGATGGCTACACCTTC	CSVAQTGADGYTF
TRBV4-1	few	TRBJ2-7	TRBD1	TGCGCCAGCAGCCAAGGACCCGCTAGACAGGGAACCTACGAGCAGTACTTC	CASSQGPARQGTYEQYF
TRBV28	few	TRBJ1-3	-	TGTGCCAGCACCCTGCAGGGCTCTGGAAACACCATATATTTT	CASTLQGSGNTIYF
TRBV6-1	-	TRBJ2-3	TRBD1	TGTGCCACCGGGACAGGGGGTACAGATACGCAGTATTTT	CATGTGGTDTQYF
TRBV7-2	few	TRBJ2-6	-	TGTGCCAGCAGCAGGACACCTTCTGGGGCCAACGTCCTGACTTTC	CASSRTPSGANVLTF
TRBV7-8	few	TRBJ1-1	TRBD1	TGTGCCAGCAGCTTAGCTCCTACAGGGGCAACTGAAGCTTTCTTT	CASSLAPTGATEAFF
TRBV30	few	TRBJ2-7	TRBD1	TGTGCCTGGAGTCGGGACAGGGTCTACGAGCAGTACTTC	CAWSRDRVYEQYF
TRBV2	-	TRBJ2-2	-	TGTGCCAGCAGGTACCGGGAGAACACCGGGGAGCTGTTTTTT	CASRYRENTGELFF
TRBV7-8	-	TRBJ2-2	TRBD2	TGTGCCAGCAGCTTAGCTAGGCTAGCGGGGGCCGGGGAGCTGTTTTTT	CASSLARLAGAGELFF
TRBV2	once	TRBJ2-1	-	TGTGCCAGCAGTGCTCTCGGACTGGGTAATGAGCAGTTCTTC	CASSALGLGNEQFF
TRBV5-1	few	TRBJ2-3	TRBD1	TGCGCCAGCAGCTTGAGAGGGACAGGGGTCGATACGCAGTATTTT	CASSLRGTGVDTQYF
TRBV5-6	few	TRBJ1-4	TRBD1	TGTGCCAGCAGCGGAACAGGGGAGGCTAATGAAAAACTGTTTTTT	CASSGTGEANEKLFF
TRBV19	few	TRBJ1-1	-	TGTGCCAGTTCTCGTACTATGAACACTGAAGCTTTCTTT	CASSRTMNTEAFF
TRBV19	few	TRBJ1-1	-	TGTGCCACCCGGCGGGACCCGATGAACACTGAAGCTTTCTTT	CATRRDPMNTEAFF
TRBV4-2	once	TRBJ1-1	-	TGTGCCAGCAGCCAAGATTATCGCAGGGTTAACACTGAAGCTTTCTTT	CASSQDYRRVNTEAFF
TRBV6-5	-	TRBJ1-2	TRBD1	TGTGCCAGCAGTCGACAGGGGTACTATGGCTACACCTTC	CASSRQGYYGYTF
TRBV11-2	-	TRBJ1-1	-	TGTGCCAGCAGCTTAGCCGGGACTGAAGCTTTCTTT	CASSLAGTEAFF
TRBV27	-	TRBJ2-1	TRBD1	TGTGCCAGCAGGCCAGGGGGCTCCTACAATGAGCAGTTCTTC	CASRPGGSYNEQFF